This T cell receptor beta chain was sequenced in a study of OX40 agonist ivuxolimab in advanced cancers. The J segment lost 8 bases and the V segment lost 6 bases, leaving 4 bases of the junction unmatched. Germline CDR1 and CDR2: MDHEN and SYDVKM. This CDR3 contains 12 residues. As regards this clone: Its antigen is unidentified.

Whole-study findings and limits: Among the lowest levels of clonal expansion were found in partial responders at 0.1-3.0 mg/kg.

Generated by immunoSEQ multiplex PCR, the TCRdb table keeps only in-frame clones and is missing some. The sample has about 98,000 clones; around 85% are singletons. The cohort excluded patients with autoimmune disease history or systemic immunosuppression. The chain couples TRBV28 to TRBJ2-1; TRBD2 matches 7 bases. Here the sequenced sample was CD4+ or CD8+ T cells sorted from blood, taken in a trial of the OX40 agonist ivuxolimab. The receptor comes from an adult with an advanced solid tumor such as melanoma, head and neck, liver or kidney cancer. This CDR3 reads CASRGTIHEQFF. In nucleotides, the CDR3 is TGTGCCAGCAGGGGGACTATCCATGAGCAGTTCTTC.